The rows below give T cell receptor beta chains drawn from one sample of a study of immune cell composition in non-small cell lung cancer. Method: immunoSEQ multiplex PCR; TCRdb's copy keeps in-frame clones and lacks some. In the table there are a few thousand clones, around 70% of which are singletons. The specimen was non-adjacent lung tissue. The receptors here all came from a human donor with non-small cell lung cancer. CDR3s include the opening cysteine and the closing phenylalanine or tryptophan. Each record gives: J gene, V gene, CDR3 protein.

>TRBJ2-7|TRBV10-1
CASAGTSGGLYEQYF
>TRBJ2-7|TRBV19
CASTLSSGQGIYEQYF
>TRBJ2-1|TRBV6-5
CASSSPGREQFF
>TRBJ1-4|TRBV30
CAWSLTGINEKLFF
>TRBJ2-7|TRBV27
CASGRNQGEQYF
>TRBJ1-1|TRBV2
CASKQGLNTEAFF
>TRBJ2-7|TRBV7-2
CASSLPPNWEQYF
>TRBJ1-5|TRBV11-2
CASSLDRNQPQHF
>TRBJ1-1|TRBV19
CASSITGGWTEAFF
>TRBJ1-1|TRBV15
CATSRDRGRGPEAFF
>TRBJ2-1|TRBV7-6
CASSLRTGGDEQFF
>TRBJ1-1|TRBV2
CASSEADRPRTEAFF
>TRBJ2-2|TRBV4-3
CASSERQGWRELFF
>TRBJ2-5|TRBV5-1
CASSLGQLAGGQETQYF
>TRBJ1-6|TRBV5-5
CASSLGRNSPLHF
>TRBJ2-3|TRBV2
CASSEWVATDTQYF
>TRBJ2-7|TRBV2
CASSERDRDFLYEQYF
>TRBJ2-5|TRBV5-5
CASSYGGGETQYF
>TRBJ1-2|TRBV29-1
CSVEEGGGGRGYTF
>TRBJ2-2|TRBV9
CASSVGGGVNTGELFF
>TRBJ1-3|TRBV6-5
CASTPRGGPGNTIYF
>TRBJ1-1|TRBV4-1
CASSQEFGSAVAEAFF
>TRBJ1-1|TRBV11-3
CASSWDRELVSEAFF
>TRBJ2-7|TRBV13
CASSTGTGGIYEQYF
>TRBJ2-2|TRBV7-2
CASSFAGTGELFF
>TRBJ1-1|TRBV10-3
CAISEADEAFF
>TRBJ1-2|TRBV7-9
CASSLGDMGFGGYTF
>TRBJ1-2|TRBV5-6
CASSLGTGPYGYTF
>TRBJ1-5|TRBV4-1
CASSRSTDSNQPQHF
>TRBJ2-5|TRBV7-9
CASSLAGREETQYF
>TRBJ1-1|TRBV20-1
CSATQGVEAFF
>TRBJ2-1|TRBV4-3
CASSYYNEQFF
>TRBJ2-5|TRBV28
CASSPSSSGGSKTQYF
>TRBJ1-3|TRBV29-1
CSVLGFGQGNGNTIYF
>TRBJ2-1|TRBV6-5
CASSYGGAPEQFF
>TRBJ1-1|TRBV6-5
CASSYQQGNTEAFF
>TRBJ2-7|TRBV6-5
CASSLVDRQYNEQYF
>TRBJ2-7|TRBV28
CASLTESSYEQYF
>TRBJ1-4|TRBV5-4
CASSAVGGTNEKLFF
>TRBJ2-7|TRBV4-3
CASSQEGWEEQYF